Below, 3 T cell receptor beta chains from the same sample are listed, as sequenced in a study of neoadjuvant anti-PD-1 for oral cavity cancer. Some clones are missing from TCRdb's copy, which holds only in-frame ones; the method was immunoSEQ multiplex PCR. The sample has about 14,000 clones, roughly 71% seen once. This specimen consisted of PBMCs, obtained before nivolumab (anti-PD-1) treatment. Receptors originate from a person aged 40 to 85 with oral cavity squamous cell carcinoma.

CDR3 amino acids: CASTPARGQPQHF. DNA for the CDR3: TGTGCCAGTACCCCGGCAAGGGGTCAGCCCCAGCATTTT. The chain recombines TRBV19 with TRBJ1-5; a weak D match, TRBD1 (5 bases). This CDR3 has 13 amino acids. V dropped 7 bases and J dropped 6 bases, with 13 bases sitting between them. CDR1 is LNHDA and CDR2 is SQIVND in the germline V gene (reference sequence).

A note on this clone: A read error may account for a junction end that differs from germline. The V call is TRBV7-7, the J call TRBJ2-5; D might be TRBD2 (6 bases). Looked up from germline, CDR1 is SSHAT and CDR2 is FNYEAQ (reference sequence). The CDR3 runs 15 residues. DNA of the CDR3: TGTGCTAGCAGCTTAGCACTAGCCAGAGGAGAGACCCAGTACTTC. As protein: CASSLALARGETQYF.

V and J are TRBV30 and TRBJ1-2, with D uncertain. Germline V CDR1 and CDR2: GTSNPN, SVGIG (reference sequence). The V gene lost 1 base and the J gene lost 4 bases, with 13 bases spanning the gap. The CDR3 extends over 14 amino acids. The CDR3 DNA reads TGTGCCTGGAGTGGGGCCGGGCAAATCTATGGCTACACCTTC. Translation: CAWSGAGQIYGYTF.